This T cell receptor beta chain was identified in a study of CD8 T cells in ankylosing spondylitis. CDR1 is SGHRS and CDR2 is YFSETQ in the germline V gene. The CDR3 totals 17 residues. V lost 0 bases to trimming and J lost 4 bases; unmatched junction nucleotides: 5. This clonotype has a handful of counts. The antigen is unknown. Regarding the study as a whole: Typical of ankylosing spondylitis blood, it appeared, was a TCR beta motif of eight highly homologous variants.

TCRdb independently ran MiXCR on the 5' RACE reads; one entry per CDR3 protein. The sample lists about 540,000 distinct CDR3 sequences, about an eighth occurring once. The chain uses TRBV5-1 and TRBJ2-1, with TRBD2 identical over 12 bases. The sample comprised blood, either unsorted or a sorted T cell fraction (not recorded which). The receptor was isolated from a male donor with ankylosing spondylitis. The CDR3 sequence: CASSLGLAGDDYNEQFF. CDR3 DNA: TGCGCCAGCAGCTTGGGACTAGCGGGAGATGATTACAATGAGCAGTTCTTC.